Reported below is one T cell receptor beta chain. Only in-frame clones appear in the TCRdb table, and some are missing; sequencing was by immunoSEQ multiplex PCR. The sample shows about a million clones, 60% to 85% of them seen only once. CDR1 and CDR2 (germline): MNHEY, SVGAGI. The length of the CDR3 is 14 residues. V dropped 8 bases and J dropped 12; count of bases not matched to a gene: 13. The data belong to a study of shared clonotypes between healthy human individuals. V and J are TRBV6-5 and TRBJ2-1; 10 bases fit TRBD2. The sample consisted of memory CD4+ T cells from PBMCs. Subset indicated: CD45RA-negative fraction. This TCR was sampled from a young man in good health. Some clones in this sample may be carry-over from other donors' samples. The CDR3 sequence: CASSQREGWLAQFF. CDR3 DNA: TGTGCCAGCTCCCAGCGGGAGGGCTGGCTGGCGCAGTTCTTC.